One and the same sample provided the 17 T cell receptor beta chains below, sequenced in a study of somatic mutations in cytotoxic T cells in rheumatoid arthritis (dated by TCRdb to about 2017). The library was made by the immunoSEQ multiplex PCR assay. Entries here come from immuneACCESS through TCRdb and include only in-frame sequences with V and J called. Some clones fail to appear in such tables; in the studies checked, an unresolved V gene covers under half of the shortfall, and the cause of the remainder is unknown. In all, the sample holds 20,000 to 25,000 clones, and 65% to 85% of those were seen once. Approximately 10% of the sample goes to the ten largest clones. Sequenced: CD8+ T cells sorted from blood. These receptors originate from an adult with rheumatoid arthritis.

This rearrangement joins TRBV10-3 to TRBJ1-2, with D tentatively TRBD1 (5 bases). Germline loops: CDR1 ENHRY, CDR2 SYGVKD. V was pared by 2 bases and J by 4 bases, with 8 bases between. The CDR3 loop spans 13 amino acids. The CDR3 DNA is TGTGCCATCAGTGAGGCAGGGCTCTATGGCTACACCTTC. Protein: CAISEAGLYGYTF.

The chain combines TRBV9 with TRBJ2-1, with 8 bases matching TRBD2. This CDR3 comprises 13 residues. J gave up 1 base and V 6 bases, and 0 bases lay outside the gene matches. Germline V gene lookup returns CDR1 SGDLS and CDR2 YYNGEE. The CDR3: CASTGGSYNEQFF. CDR3 nucleotides: TGTGCCAGCACGGGGGGGTCCTACAATGAGCAGTTCTTC.

This clone was seen only a few times. The chain employs TRBV25-1 and TRBJ1-4; D gene unclear. Germline V gives CDR1 MGHDK, CDR2 SYGVNS. The CDR3 length is 15 residues. The V end was cut by 2 bases, the J end by 7 bases, with 14 bases between. The CDR3 DNA is TGTGCCAGCAGTGAACCGACCCGACCCCCTGAAAAACTGTTTTTT. As protein: CASSEPTRPPEKLFF.

V usage is TRBV7-6 and J usage is TRBJ1-1; 8 nucleotides align to TRBD1. The CDR3 runs to 15 residues. With V trimmed by 1 base and J by 4 bases, 5 bases remained unmatched. CDR1 is SGHVS and CDR2 is FNYEAQ in the germline V gene. This chain's CDR3 is CASSLEDRAGTEAFF. The CDR3 coding sequence is TGTGCCAGCAGCTTAGAGGACAGGGCGGGCACTGAAGCTTTCTTT. Full variable domain (outside the CDR3, taken from reference TRBV7-6 and TRBJ1-1): GAGVSQSPRYKVTKRGQDVALRCDPISGHVSLYWYRQALGQGPEFLTYFNYEAQQDKSGLPNDRFSAERPEGSISTLTIQRTEQRDSAMYRCASSLEDRAGTEAFFGQGTRLTVV.

The chain couples TRBV11-2 to TRBJ1-5, with D possibly being TRBD1 (6 bases). CDR1 SGHAT and CDR2 FQNNGV come from the germline V gene. This CDR3 comprises 15 residues. The V end lost 0 bases, the J end lost 2 bases, and 8 bases lay between the germline ends. CDR3 amino acids: CASSLDHRGNQPQHF. As DNA, the CDR3 is TGTGCCAGCAGCTTAGATCACAGGGGCAATCAGCCCCAGCATTTT. Together with reference TRBV11-2 and TRBJ1-5, the CDR3 gives the full variable domain: EAGVAQSPRYKIIEKRQSVAFWCNPISGHATLYWYQQILGQGPKLLIQFQNNGVVDDSQLPKDRFSAERLKGVDSTLKIQPAKLEDSAVYLCASSLDHRGNQPQHFGDGTRLSIL.

This chain uses TRBV4-2 with TRBJ2-7, with 7 bases identical to TRBD1. The CDR3 is made up of 16 amino acids. Germline CDR1 and CDR2: LGHNA and YNFKEQ. With 2 bases clipped from V and 8 bases from J, the junction kept 15 bases outside the gene matches. CDR3: CASSQLLEGGRSQQYF. DNA for the CDR3: TGTGCCAGCAGCCAACTCCTGGAAGGGGGCCGTAGCCAGCAGTACTTC.

The J gene is TRBJ1-2, the V gene TRBV5-1, with 9 bases matching TRBD1. Germline CDR1 SGHRS, CDR2 YFSETQ. The trim removed 2 bases at V and 2 bases at J, leaving 4 bases unmatched. This CDR3 contains 15 residues. The chain's CDR3 is CASSLTGTGNYGYTF. In nucleotides, the CDR3 is TGCGCCAGCAGCTTAACCGGGACAGGGAACTATGGCTACACCTTC.

This clone was detected a few times. The chain links TRBV5-1 to TRBJ1-1; weak D call: TRBD1 (6 bases). V lost 0 bases and J 3 bases, leaving 18 bases between the germline ends. Germline CDR1 and CDR2: SGHRS and YFSETQ. The CDR3 covers 17 residues. CDR3 in amino acids: CASSLDRALDYDTEAFF. In DNA form, the CDR3 reads TGCGCCAGCAGCTTGGACAGGGCTTTGGATTATGACACTGAAGCTTTCTTT.

The chain recombines TRBV4-1 with TRBJ2-2; D is possibly TRBD1 or TRBD2 (6 bases each). This CDR3 has 15 residues. Germline CDR1 is MGHRA and CDR2 is YSYEKL. Trimming pared 6 bases from V and 3 bases from J, leaving 14 bases between. The CDR3 DNA follows: TGCGCCAGCAGAAGGGGGGCGTTAGACACCGGGGAGCTGTTTTTT. This codes for CASRRGALDTGELFF.

The V gene is TRBV18, the J gene TRBJ1-1; possible D gene TRBD1, 5 bases. V shed 7 bases and J shed 4 bases, with 10 bases lying between them. Germline values: CDR1 KGHSH, CDR2 LQKENI. The CDR3 sequence is 12 residues long. CDR3 residues: CASLAGVTEAFF. In DNA, the CDR3 is TGTGCCAGCTTAGCGGGGGTCACTGAAGCTTTCTTT.

The chain links TRBV5-1 to TRBJ1-1; D might be TRBD1 (5 bases). CDR3 length equals 16 residues. The germline V gene has CDR1 SGHRS and CDR2 YFSETQ. Trimming shortened V by 0 bases and J by 4 bases, and 16 bases separated the two germline ends. The DNA for the CDR3 is TGCGCCAGCAGCTTGGCTGGGACCGTCGCTGTCACTGAAGCTTTCTTT. It yields the protein CASSLAGTVAVTEAFF.

The chain combines TRBV28 with TRBJ1-1; TRBD1 aligns across 9 bases. Germline V CDR1 and CDR2: MDHEN, SYDVKM. The CDR3 contains 18 residues. Trimming at V came to 6 bases and at J to 4 bases, leaving 18 bases not matched to a gene. CDR3 amino acids: CASSDPRQGGLYGTEAFF. CDR3 DNA: TGTGCCAGCAGCGATCCTAGACAGGGGGGTTTATATGGCACTGAAGCTTTCTTT.

This clone showed up just a few times. V usage is TRBV6-6 and J usage is TRBJ2-7; no definite D call. This CDR3 contains 12 residues. Germline lookup yields CDR1 MNHNY and CDR2 SVGAGI (reference sequence). The ends were cut back, 2 bases at V and 4 bases at J, with 6 bases in the middle. The CDR3 DNA follows: TGTGCCAGCAGTTACGGGCATTACGAGCAGTACTTC. Translating it yields CASSYGHYEQYF.

This chain uses TRBV9 with TRBJ2-1; D remains ambiguous. In germline, CDR1 is SGDLS, CDR2 YYNGEE. This CDR3 region has 14 residues. V gave up 9 bases and J gave up 12 bases, with 25 bases separating them. CDR3: CATLVAPALGGQFF. CDR3 bases: TGTGCCACCCTCGTGGCTCCCGCGTTGGGTGGGCAGTTCTTC.

The genes are TRBV4-3 and TRBJ1-1; D gene uncertain. The V and J ends lost 0 bases and 1 base respectively, with 12 bases between them. This CDR3 is built from 16 residues. Looked up from germline, CDR1 is LGHNA and CDR2 is YSLEER. DNA for the CDR3: TGCGCCAGCAGCCAAGATCCCTACAGCCCGAACACTGAAGCTTTCTTT. This gives the protein CASSQDPYSPNTEAFF.

Only one count was recorded for this clone. The rearrangement links TRBV11-2 to TRBJ2-2; D not resolved. Germline V lookup: CDR1 SGHAT, CDR2 FQNNGV. The germline V and J ends were trimmed by 0 bases and 5 bases, with 13 bases remaining between them. The CDR3 extends over 16 amino acids. The CDR3: CASSLERTERTGELFF. The CDR3 DNA follows: TGTGCCAGCAGCTTAGAGAGAACCGAGAGGACCGGGGAGCTGTTTTTT. The full variable domain, in which reference TRBV11-2 and TRBJ2-2 provide the parts outside the CDR3, is EAGVAQSPRYKIIEKRQSVAFWCNPISGHATLYWYQQILGQGPKLLIQFQNNGVVDDSQLPKDRFSAERLKGVDSTLKIQPAKLEDSAVYLCASSLERTERTGELFFGEGSRLTVL.

This clone was detected only once. V usage is TRBV5-6 and J usage is TRBJ1-1; D is unresolved. CDR3 size: 13 residues. Trimming took 0 bases from V and 5 from J, leaving 8 bases between them. Germline CDR1 reads SGHDT; CDR2 reads YYEEEE. The CDR3, as DNA: TGTGCCAGCAGCTTGGTTGCCAGAACTGAAGCTTTCTTT. It yields the protein CASSLVARTEAFF.